Listed below are T cell receptor beta chains from one sample, sequenced in a study of blood T cell repertoires in COVID-19. The repertoire was sequenced with immunoSEQ multiplex PCR; TCRdb's copy has only in-frame clones and lacks some. Of 200,000 to 300,000 clones detected, around 83% appear once; the ten largest clones hold approximately 1.5%. The material sequenced was peripheral blood. The receptors derive from a woman aged 35 to 49 who had recovered from COVID-19. The CDR3 runs from the conserved cysteine through the conserved F or W. Fields, in order: D gene, V gene, clone size, J gene, CDR3 DNA, CDR3 protein. A D gene is named only where the DNA matches it firmly. Only some rows state a clone size, as once, few, many or a class for expanded clones.

.	TRBV5-1	few	TRBJ1-1	TGCGCCAGCAGCTTTCTCCCAGAGAACACTGAAGCTTTCTTT	CASSFLPENTEAFF
TRBD1	TRBV7-8	.	TRBJ2-5	TGTGCCAGCAGCCCCGCGGACAGGGCCGGCGTTCAGTACTTC	CASSPADRAGVQYF
TRBD1	TRBV5-1	.	TRBJ2-1	TGCGCCAGCAGCTTAACAGGGGTGGACTACAATGAGCAGTTCTTC	CASSLTGVDYNEQFF
TRBD1	TRBV5-4	once	TRBJ2-1	TGTGCCAGCAGCACTCCCCGGGACAGGGGATTAGGATACAATGAGCAGTTCTTC	CASSTPRDRGLGYNEQFF
TRBD1	TRBV30	.	TRBJ2-1	TGTGCCTGGAGCCGGGGACAGTACAATGAGCAGTTCTTC	CAWSRGQYNEQFF
.	TRBV28	.	TRBJ2-7	TGTGCCAGCAGTTTACCCGGACACCCCAACGAGCAGTACTTC	CASSLPGHPNEQYF
.	TRBV5-1	.	TRBJ2-2	TGCGCCAGCAGGGGTAGCGGCTGGACGAACACCGGGGAGCTGTTTTTT	CASRGSGWTNTGELFF
.	TRBV5-5	.	TRBJ1-5	TGTGCCAGCAGCTTGTCCACAATCATTAATCAGCCCCAGCATTTT	CASSLSTIINQPQHF
.	TRBV11-2	.	TRBJ2-7	TGTGCCAGCAGCTTAGTCCGGACTACGGGCGAGCAGTACTTC	CASSLVRTTGEQYF
TRBD1	TRBV7-9	.	TRBJ2-5	TGTGCCAGCAGCTCTACAGGGGGCGAAGAGACCCAGTACTTC	CASSSTGGEETQYF
.	TRBV3-1/TRBV3-2	.	TRBJ1-5	TGTGCCAGCAGCCACGGAGGGTATAGCAATCAGCCCCAGCATTTT	CASSHGGYSNQPQHF
TRBD1	TRBV18	.	TRBJ1-6	TGTGCCAGCTCACCCTACACAGGGGCTAATTCACCCCTCCACTTT	CASSPYTGANSPLHF
TRBD2	TRBV11-2	.	TRBJ2-1	TGTGCCAGCAGCTTGGGACTAGTCAGTGAGCAGTTCTTC	CASSLGLVSEQFF
.	TRBV28	.	TRBJ2-1	TGTGCCAGCAGCCCCCGGCGGGGGCAGTCCTACAATGAGCAGTTCTTC	CASSPRRGQSYNEQFF
TRBD2	TRBV6-4	few	TRBJ2-3	TGTGCCAGCAGTGAGGGAGCGGGGTCCACAGATACGCAGTATTTT	CASSEGAGSTDTQYF
TRBD1	TRBV3-1/TRBV3-2	.	TRBJ1-4	TGTGCCAGCAGCGGGACAGAATCTCTGGGTGAAAAACTGTTTTTT	CASSGTESLGEKLFF
TRBD2	TRBV4-2	few	TRBJ2-1	TGTGCCAGCAGCCAAGGAAGGGGACTAGCGGGGGCAAAATCCTCCTACAATGAGCAGTTCTTC	CASSQGRGLAGAKSSYNEQFF
TRBD1	TRBV30	.	TRBJ1-5	TGTGCCTGGACCCCGGGACAGGGGGATCAGCCCCAGCATTTT	CAWTPGQGDQPQHF
TRBD1	TRBV24-1	.	TRBJ2-2	TGTGCCACCAGTGATTTGCGGGTGACAGGGGGCACCGGGGAGCTGTTTTTT	CATSDLRVTGGTGELFF
TRBD2	TRBV9	.	TRBJ2-1	TGTGCCAGCAGCGACCCTCGCAGCGGGGGGTCCTACAATGAGCAGTTCTTC	CASSDPRSGGSYNEQFF
TRBD1	TRBV5-1	.	TRBJ2-7	TGCGCCAGCAGCTTGTGGACAGGGGGCCACGAGCAGTACTTC	CASSLWTGGHEQYF
TRBD1	TRBV18	.	TRBJ1-5	TGTGCCAGCTCACCAACATCCGGGACAGGGGTCGCAAATCAGCCCCAGCATTTT	CASSPTSGTGVANQPQHF
TRBD1	TRBV28	.	TRBJ2-5	TGTGCCAGCAGTTTTGGACAGGGGGGCCTTAAAGAGACCCAGTACTTC	CASSFGQGGLKETQYF
.	TRBV5-1	.	TRBJ1-4	TGCGCCAGCAGCTTAAGCGGCAATGAAAAACTGTTTTTT	CASSLSGNEKLFF
TRBD1	TRBV6-5	.	TRBJ1-6	TGTGCCAGCAGCTACCAGACAGGGGGCAATTCACCCCTCCACTTT	CASSYQTGGNSPLHF
TRBD2	TRBV19	.	TRBJ2-5	TGTGCCAGTAGTATTTTCGGGTCGGGAGGAGAGACCCAGTACTTC	CASSIFGSGGETQYF